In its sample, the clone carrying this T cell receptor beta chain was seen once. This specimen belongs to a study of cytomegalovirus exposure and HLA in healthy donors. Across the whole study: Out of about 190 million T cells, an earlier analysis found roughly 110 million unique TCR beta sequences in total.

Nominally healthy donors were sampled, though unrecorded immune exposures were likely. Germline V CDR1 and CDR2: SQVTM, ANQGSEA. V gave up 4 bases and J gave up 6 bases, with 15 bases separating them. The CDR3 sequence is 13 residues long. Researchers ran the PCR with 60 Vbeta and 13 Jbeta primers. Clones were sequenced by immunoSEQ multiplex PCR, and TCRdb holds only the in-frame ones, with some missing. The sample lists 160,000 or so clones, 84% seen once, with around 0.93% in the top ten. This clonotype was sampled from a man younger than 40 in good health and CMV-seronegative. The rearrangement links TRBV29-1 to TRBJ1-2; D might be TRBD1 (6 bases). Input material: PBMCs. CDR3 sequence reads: CSVGMAGAHGYTF. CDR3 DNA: TGCAGCGTTGGAATGGCAGGGGCCCATGGCTACACCTTC.